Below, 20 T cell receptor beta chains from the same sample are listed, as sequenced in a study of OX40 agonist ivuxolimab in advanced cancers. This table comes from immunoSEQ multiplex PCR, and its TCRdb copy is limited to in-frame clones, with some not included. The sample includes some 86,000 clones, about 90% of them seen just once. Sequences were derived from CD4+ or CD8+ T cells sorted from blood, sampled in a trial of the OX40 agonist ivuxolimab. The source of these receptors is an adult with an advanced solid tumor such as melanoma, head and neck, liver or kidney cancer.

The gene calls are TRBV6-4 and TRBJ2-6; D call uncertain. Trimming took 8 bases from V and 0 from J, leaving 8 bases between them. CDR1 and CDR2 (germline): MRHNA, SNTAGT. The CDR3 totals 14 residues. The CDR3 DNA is TGTGCCAGCGCCGACACCTCTGGGGCCAACGTCCTGACTTTC. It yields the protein CASADTSGANVLTF.

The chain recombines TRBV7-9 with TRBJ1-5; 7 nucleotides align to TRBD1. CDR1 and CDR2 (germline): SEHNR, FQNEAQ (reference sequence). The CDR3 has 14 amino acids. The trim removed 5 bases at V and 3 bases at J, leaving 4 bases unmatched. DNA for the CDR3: TGTGCCAGCAGCCCGGGACAGACCAATCAGCCCCAGCATTTT. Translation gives CASSPGQTNQPQHF.

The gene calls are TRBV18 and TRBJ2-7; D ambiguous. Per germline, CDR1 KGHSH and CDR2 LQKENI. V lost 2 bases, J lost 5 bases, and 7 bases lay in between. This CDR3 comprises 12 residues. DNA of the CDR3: TGTGCCAGCTCACCAAGGCTCGACGAGCAGTACGTC. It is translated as CASSPRLDEQYV.

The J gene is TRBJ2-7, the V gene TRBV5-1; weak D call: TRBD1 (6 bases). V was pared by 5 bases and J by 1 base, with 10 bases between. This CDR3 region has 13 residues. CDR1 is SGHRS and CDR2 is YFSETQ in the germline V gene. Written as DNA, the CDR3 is TGCGCCAGCAGTCTGGACAGATCCTACGAGCAGTACTTC. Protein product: CASSLDRSYEQYF.

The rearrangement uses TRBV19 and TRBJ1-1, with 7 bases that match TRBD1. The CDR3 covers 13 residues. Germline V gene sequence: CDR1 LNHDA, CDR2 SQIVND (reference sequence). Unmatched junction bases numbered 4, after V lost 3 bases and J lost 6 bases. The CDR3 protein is CASSIDRDAEAFF. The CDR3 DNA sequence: TGTGCCAGTAGTATCGACAGGGACGCTGAAGCTTTCTTT.

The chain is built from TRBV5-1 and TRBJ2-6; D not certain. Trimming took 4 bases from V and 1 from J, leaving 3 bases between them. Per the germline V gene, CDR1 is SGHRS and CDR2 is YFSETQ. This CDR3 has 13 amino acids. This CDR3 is CASSPSGANVLTF. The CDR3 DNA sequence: TGCGCCAGCAGCCCTTCTGGGGCCAACGTCCTGACTTTC.

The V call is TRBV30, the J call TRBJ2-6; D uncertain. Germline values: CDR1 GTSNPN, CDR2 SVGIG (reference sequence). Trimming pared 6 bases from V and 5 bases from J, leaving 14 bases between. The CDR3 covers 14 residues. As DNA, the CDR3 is TGTGCCTGTGGGGTTTCCCCGTGGGCCAACGTCCTGACTTTC. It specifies CACGVSPWANVLTF.

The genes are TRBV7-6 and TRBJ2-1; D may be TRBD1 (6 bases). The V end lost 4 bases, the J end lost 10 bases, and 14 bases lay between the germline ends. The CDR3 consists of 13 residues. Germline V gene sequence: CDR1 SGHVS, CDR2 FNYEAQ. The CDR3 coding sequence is TGTGCCAGCAGCTCATATACAGGGTGGGAGCAGTTCTTC. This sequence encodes CASSSYTGWEQFF.

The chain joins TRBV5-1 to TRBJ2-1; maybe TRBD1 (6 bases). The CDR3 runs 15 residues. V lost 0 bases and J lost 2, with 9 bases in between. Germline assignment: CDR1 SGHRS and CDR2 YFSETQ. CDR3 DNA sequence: TGCGCCAGCAGCTTGGTTGGGGACACCTACAATGAGCAGTTCTTC. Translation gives CASSLVGDTYNEQFF.

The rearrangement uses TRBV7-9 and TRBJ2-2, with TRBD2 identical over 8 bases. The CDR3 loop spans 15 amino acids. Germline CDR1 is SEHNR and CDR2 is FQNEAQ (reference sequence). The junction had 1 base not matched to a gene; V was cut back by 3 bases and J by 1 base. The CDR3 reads CASSLSGGNTGELFF. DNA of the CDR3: TGTGCCAGCAGCTTGAGCGGGGGGAACACCGGGGAGCTGTTTTTT.

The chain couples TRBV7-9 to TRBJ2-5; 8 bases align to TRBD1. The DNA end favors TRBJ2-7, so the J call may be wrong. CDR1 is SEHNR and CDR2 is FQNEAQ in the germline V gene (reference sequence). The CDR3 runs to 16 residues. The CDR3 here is CASSPRVGQGPYEQYF. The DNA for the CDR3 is TGTGCCAGCAGCCCCAGGGTTGGACAGGGACCCTACGAGCAGTACTTC.

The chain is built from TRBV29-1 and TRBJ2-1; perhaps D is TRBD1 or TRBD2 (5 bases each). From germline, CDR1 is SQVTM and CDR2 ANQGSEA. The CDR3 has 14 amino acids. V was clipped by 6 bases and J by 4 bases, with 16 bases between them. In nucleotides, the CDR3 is TGCAGCGTCTCATCGGGACGACGTTACAATGAGCAGTTCTTC. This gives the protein CSVSSGRRYNEQFF.

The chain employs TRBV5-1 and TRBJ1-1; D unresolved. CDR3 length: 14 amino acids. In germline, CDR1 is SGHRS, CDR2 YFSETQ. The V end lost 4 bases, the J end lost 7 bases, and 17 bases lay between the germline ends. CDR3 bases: TGCGCCAGCAGCCTTACGACGGACCGAGATGAAGCTTTCTTT. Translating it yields CASSLTTDRDEAFF.

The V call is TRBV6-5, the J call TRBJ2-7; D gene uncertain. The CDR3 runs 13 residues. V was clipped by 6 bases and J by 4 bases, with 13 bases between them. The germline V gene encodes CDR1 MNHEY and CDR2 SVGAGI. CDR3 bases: TGTGCCAGCAGCCTGGGCGCTATATACGAGCAGTACGTC. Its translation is CASSLGAIYEQYV.

The CDR3 coding sequence is TGTGCCAGCAGTTACTCGGGCCGAGGTGCTTCTGAAGCTTTCTTT. This sequence encodes CASSYSGRGASEAFF. The genes are TRBV6-5 and TRBJ1-1; no definite D call. This CDR3 is built from 15 residues. The V gene lost 0 bases and the J gene lost 6 bases, with 14 bases spanning the gap. CDR1 and CDR2 from the germline V gene are MNHEY and SVGAGI.

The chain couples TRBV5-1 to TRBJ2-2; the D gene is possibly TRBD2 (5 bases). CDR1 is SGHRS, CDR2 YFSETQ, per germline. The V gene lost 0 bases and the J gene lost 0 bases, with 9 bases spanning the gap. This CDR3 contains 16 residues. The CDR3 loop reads CASSLVAGPNTGELFF. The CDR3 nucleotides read TGCGCCAGCAGCTTGGTTGCGGGTCCGAACACCGGGGAGCTGTTTTTT.

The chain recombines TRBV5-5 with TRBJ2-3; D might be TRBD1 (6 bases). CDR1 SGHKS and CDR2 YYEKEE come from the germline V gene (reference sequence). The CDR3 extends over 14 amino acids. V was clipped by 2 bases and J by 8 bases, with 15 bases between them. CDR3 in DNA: TGTGCCAGCAGCTTCGACAGGACACCCGGTACGCAGTATTTT. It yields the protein CASSFDRTPGTQYF.

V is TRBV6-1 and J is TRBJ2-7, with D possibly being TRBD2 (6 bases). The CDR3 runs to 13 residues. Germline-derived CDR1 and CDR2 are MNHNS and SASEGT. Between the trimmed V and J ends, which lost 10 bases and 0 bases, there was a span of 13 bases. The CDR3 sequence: CATGRQFSYEQYF. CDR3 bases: TGTGCCACCGGGAGACAGTTCTCCTACGAGCAGTACTTC.

Written as DNA, the CDR3 is TGCAGCGTAGGGGGGGCGAACACTGAAGCTTTCTTT. Translated: CSVGGANTEAFF. The chain couples TRBV29-1 to TRBJ1-1; D perhaps matches TRBD1 (6 bases). The CDR3 runs 12 residues. V dropped 6 bases and J dropped 1 base, with 9 bases sitting between them. Germline assignment: CDR1 SQVTM and CDR2 ANQGSEA. The full variable domain, its missing parts supplied by reference TRBV29-1 and TRBJ1-1, is SAVISQKPSRDICQRGTSLTIQCQVDSQVTMMFWYRQQPGQSLTLIATANQGSEATYESGFVIDKFPISRPNLTFSTLTVSNMSPEDSSIYLCSVGGANTEAFFGQGTRLTVV.

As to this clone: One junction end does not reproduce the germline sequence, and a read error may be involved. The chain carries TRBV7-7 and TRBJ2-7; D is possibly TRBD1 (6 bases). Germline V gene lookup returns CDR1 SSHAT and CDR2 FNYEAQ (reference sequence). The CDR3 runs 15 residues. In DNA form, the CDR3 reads TGTGCTAGCAGCCAACTACAGGGAGAAACCTACGAGCAGTACTTC. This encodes CASSQLQGETYEQYF.